The 11 T cell receptor beta chains below were found in one sample sequenced in a study of shared clonotypes between healthy human individuals. Generated by immunoSEQ multiplex PCR, the TCRdb table keeps only in-frame clones and is missing some. The data show some 2,500,000 clones, about 90% seen once. Source material: naive CD4+ T cells from PBMCs. Subset indicated: CD45RA+ positively selected. The receptors come from a man between 18 and 35 years old in good health. Some clones in this sample may be carry-over from other donors' samples.

CDR3 nucleotide sequence: TGCAGCGTTGGGGGGGCCGGAGAGACCTACGAGCAGTACTTC. It specifies CSVGGAGETYEQYF. The chain links TRBV29-1 to TRBJ2-7; possibly TRBD1 or TRBD2 for D (6 bases each). The CDR3 consists of 14 residues. Germline lookup yields CDR1 SQVTM and CDR2 ANQGSEA. V was shortened by 4 bases and J by 2 bases, with 15 bases between the two germline ends.

The V call is TRBV14, the J call TRBJ2-7; D perhaps matches TRBD2 (5 bases). V dropped 6 bases and J dropped 6 bases, with 15 bases sitting between them. Looked up from germline, CDR1 is SGHDN and CDR2 is FVKESK. The CDR3 sequence is 13 residues long. The chain's CDR3 is CASSQRPYGEQYF. The CDR3, as DNA: TGTGCCAGCAGTCAGCGGCCCTACGGCGAGCAGTACTTC.

This clone has a single count. The chain uses TRBV2 and TRBJ1-1, with D tentatively TRBD1 (5 bases). The CDR3 totals 14 residues. CDR1 is SNHLY, CDR2 FYNNEI, per germline. Trimming took 6 bases from V and 1 from J, leaving 12 bases between them. DNA for the CDR3: TGTGCCAGCAGAGCGGGACGGCAGAACACTGAAGCTTTCTTT. Translated, it gives CASRAGRQNTEAFF.

The chain joins TRBV19 to TRBJ2-7; a weak D match, TRBD2 (6 bases). V lost 4 bases to trimming and J lost 6 bases, with 25 bases between them. Looked up from germline, CDR1 is LNHDA and CDR2 is SQIVND (reference sequence). The CDR3 runs 17 residues. As DNA, the CDR3 is TGTGCCAGTAGTAGGGGCGGGACTTACGCCGATGCTTCCGAGCAGTACTTC. Translated: CASSRGGTYADASEQYF.

The chain uses TRBV5-4 and TRBJ2-7; D unclear. V was clipped by 2 bases and J by 2 bases, with 11 bases between them. This CDR3 comprises 14 residues. Germline V CDR1 and CDR2: SGHNT, YYREEE (reference sequence). Here the CDR3 DNA reads TGTGCCAGCAGCTTACTCACCCAGCCCTACGAGCAGTACTTC. Translated, it gives CASSLLTQPYEQYF.

The V gene is TRBV27, the J gene TRBJ2-7; D unclear. The CDR3 is 14 amino acids. Germline values: CDR1 MNHEY, CDR2 SMNVEV (reference sequence). Trimming took 2 bases from V and 5 from J, leaving 13 bases between them. The CDR3 region is CASSLRGTPHEQYF. CDR3 in DNA: TGTGCCAGCAGTTTAAGAGGTACGCCCCACGAGCAGTACTTC.

The genes are TRBV7-2 and TRBJ2-7, with D possibly TRBD2 on 6 matching bases. Trimming removed 3 bases from V and 3 bases from J, with 15 bases in between. Germline loops: CDR1 SGHTA, CDR2 FQGNSA. This CDR3 region has 15 residues. CDR3 region: CASSFREVRYYEQYF. Here the CDR3 DNA reads TGTGCCAGCAGCTTCAGGGAGGTTAGGTACTACGAGCAGTACTTC. The entire variable domain, with the rest obtained from reference TRBV7-2 and TRBJ2-7, is as follows: GAGVSQSPSNKVTEKGKDVELRCDPISGHTALYWYRQSLGQGLEFLIYFQGNSAPDKSGLPSDRFSAERTGGSVSTLTIQRTQQEDSAVYLCASSFREVRYYEQYFGPGTRLTVT.

Regarding this clone: This same CDR3 is encoded by further DNA sequences in the sample. The chain joins TRBV5-1 to TRBJ2-1; 14 bases line up with TRBD2. Trimming took 6 bases from V and 6 from J; bases not matched to a gene: 5. Per the germline V gene, CDR1 is SGHRS and CDR2 is YFSETQ. The CDR3 covers 15 residues. For the CDR3, the DNA is TGCGCCAGCAACCTGGGACTAGCGGGAGTCAATGAGCAGTTCTTC. It yields the protein CASNLGLAGVNEQFF.

The chain employs TRBV2 and TRBJ2-2; no firm D call. Trimming stripped 1 base from V and 0 bases from J, with 6 bases between. The CDR3 extends over 15 amino acids. The germline V gene has CDR1 SNHLY and CDR2 FYNNEI. The CDR3 protein is CASSEGSPNTGELFF. CDR3 nucleotides: TGTGCCAGCAGTGAAGGCAGCCCGAACACCGGGGAGCTGTTTTTT.

The V gene is TRBV6-1, the J gene TRBJ1-1; TRBD1 matches 8 bases. The V gene's germline CDR1 is MNHNS and CDR2 SASEGT. V shed 6 bases and J 1 base; nucleotides not matched to a gene: 4. This CDR3 has 14 amino acids. CDR3 sequence: CASRTGASNTEAFF. DNA of the CDR3: TGTGCCAGCAGGACAGGGGCTTCGAACACTGAAGCTTTCTTT.

Concerning this clone: At one end the junction does not follow the germline gene, possibly because of a read error. The gene calls are TRBV7-9 and TRBJ2-5; D unclear. CDR1 is SEHNR, CDR2 FQNEAQ, per germline (reference sequence). The CDR3 sequence is 13 residues long. The DNA for the CDR3 is TGCGCCAGCAGCCCAGGTGAGGCAGAGACCCAGTACTTC. Its protein product is CASSPGEAETQYF.